This TCR beta chain stems from a study of T cell responses to AZD1222 COVID-19 vaccine. Sequencing used immunoSEQ multiplex PCR; TCRdb keeps in-frame clones, though not all of them. Of roughly 160,000 clones in the sample, roughly nine tenths were seen once. General study findings and limits: The study identified only a handful of AZD1222 recipients as seropositive at baseline. Repertoires were sampled only after the peak T cell response. Breadth and depth of Spike-specific TCRs rose after two AZD1222 doses. A mostly white British donor set with more females was recruited, and clonal diversity was possibly underestimated.

The CDR3 has 14 amino acids. Trimming pared 11 bases from V and 2 bases from J, leaving 18 bases between. CDR1 is LNHDA, CDR2 SQIVND, per germline (reference sequence). With respect to this clone: As yet, its antigen is unknown.

The TCR was taken from an adult in good health. Material: peripheral blood, obtained on day 0 of AZD1222 vaccination. This chain joins TRBV19 and TRBJ2-5; a possible D gene is TRBD1 (6 bases). The CDR3 nucleotides read TGTGCCGTAAACCACAGGGCCGATCAAGAGACCCAGTACTTC. Amino acids: CAVNHRADQETQYF.